What follows are 15 T cell receptor beta chains derived from one specimen sequenced in a study of blood T cell repertoires in COVID-19. Profiling relied on immunoSEQ multiplex PCR, and the TCRdb table lists in-frame clones only, not all of them. The sample yields about 440,000 clones, less than 95% seen once. Sequenced sample: PBMCs or T cells enriched from blood (not recorded which). The source is a man between 18 and 35 years old who had recovered from COVID-19.

This clone has just one count. The rearrangement joins TRBV7-9 to TRBJ1-6; unclear D gene. This CDR3 spans 15 amino acids. CDR1 is SEHNR and CDR2 is FQNEAQ in the germline V gene (reference sequence). The V gene lost 5 bases and the J gene lost 6 bases, with 14 bases spanning the gap. The CDR3 bases are TGTGCCAGCAGCGAGTCGGGTCCCCCTAATTCACCCCTCCACTTT. Translation gives CASSESGPPNSPLHF.

This clone was counted a few times. The V call is TRBV4-1, the J call TRBJ1-4; 7 positions agree with TRBD1. CDR1 and CDR2 from the germline V gene are MGHRA and YSYEKL. The CDR3 runs 14 residues. Trimming at V came to 0 bases and at J to 11 bases, leaving 6 bases not matched to a gene. The CDR3 bases are TGCGCCAGCAGCCAAGAAGTAGGGGGCTGGAAACTGTTTTTT. Translated, it gives CASSQEVGGWKLFF.

The V and J genes are TRBV10-3 and TRBJ1-6; D might be TRBD1 (6 bases). The CDR3 runs to 13 residues. Looked up from germline, CDR1 is ENHRY and CDR2 is SYGVKD. V shed 10 bases and J shed 6 bases, with 13 bases lying between them. The CDR3 coding sequence is TGTGCCAGGACAGTGAAAATTAATTCACCCCTCCACTTT. It translates to CARTVKINSPLHF.

This clone was observed a single time. The genes are TRBV14 and TRBJ2-1, with D maybe TRBD2 (6 bases). CDR3 length: 15 residues. Trimming took 4 bases from V and 0 from J, leaving 10 bases between them. Germline V gene sequence: CDR1 SGHDN, CDR2 FVKESK. This CDR3 is CASSPVGGSYNEQFF. CDR3 in DNA: TGTGCCAGCAGCCCCGTCGGGGGCTCCTACAATGAGCAGTTCTTC.

The chain employs TRBV11-2 and TRBJ2-2; possible D gene TRBD2, 5 bases. Trimming shortened V by 1 base and J by 1 base, and 7 bases separated the two germline ends. CDR3 length equals 15 residues. Germline CDR1 reads SGHAT; CDR2 reads FQNNGV. The DNA for the CDR3 is TGTGCCAGCAGCTTAGCGGGGATGAACACCGGGGAGCTGTTTTTT. It codes for CASSLAGMNTGELFF.

This clone was counted a single time. This chain connects TRBV21-1 to TRBJ1-6. TRBV21-1 is flagged as a pseudogene. This CDR3 has 16 amino acids. The CDR3 DNA sequence: TGTGCCAGCAGCAAAGGGGTTAGGCGGTTTGATTCACCCCTCCACTTT. Translation gives CASSKGVRRFDSPLHF.

The chain joins TRBV28 to TRBJ1-2; D is possibly TRBD1 (6 bases). The CDR3 spans 16 residues. Germline V lookup: CDR1 MDHEN, CDR2 SYDVKM. V lost 6 bases and J lost 4, with 21 bases in between. For the CDR3, the DNA is TGTGCCAGCAGCAAATCTCCTTCCAGGGGATTCTATGGCTACACCTTC. This gives the protein CASSKSPSRGFYGYTF.

The sample holds one count of this clone. CDR3 sequence reads: CASSARSGRAYNEQFF. The CDR3 nucleotides read TGTGCCAGTAGTGCTCGAAGCGGGAGGGCCTACAATGAGCAGTTCTTC. V gene TRBV19 combines with J gene TRBJ2-1; 10 bases map to TRBD2. J was trimmed by 2 bases and V by 5 bases; bases with no gene match: 6. CDR3 length: 16 amino acids. Germline V gene lookup returns CDR1 LNHDA and CDR2 SQIVND (reference sequence).

The rearrangement uses TRBV28 and TRBJ1-5; D remains unclear. CDR1 is MDHEN and CDR2 is SYDVKM in the germline V gene. V gave up 1 base and J gave up 0 bases, with 7 bases separating them. This CDR3 contains 15 residues. CDR3 DNA: TGTGCCAGCAGTTTATTAACAGCTAGCAATCAGCCCCAGCATTTT. This sequence encodes CASSLLTASNQPQHF.

The gene calls are TRBV12-2 and TRBJ2-7; TRBD2, the table's D call, was not compared with the DNA. TRBV12-2 is shown as a pseudogene. The CDR3 contains 18 residues. The CDR3 DNA reads TGTGCAAGTCGCTCCCACAAGGAGGAGTACCGAGGGACCTACGAGCAGTACTTC. It is translated as CASRSHKEEYRGTYEQYF.

The chain employs TRBV28 and TRBJ1-1, with D unclear. The CDR3 spans 11 residues. Trimming cost V 6 bases and J 2 bases, with 4 bases left between them. Germline V CDR1 and CDR2: MDHEN, SYDVKM. The CDR3 DNA sequence: TGTGCCAGCAGCCCTAACACTGAAGCTTTCTTT. Residues: CASSPNTEAFF.

This clone was seen only a few times. The rearrangement links TRBV5-1 to TRBJ2-2, with 9 bases fitting TRBD2. Germline V gene data show CDR1 as SGHRS and CDR2 as YFSETQ. After removal of 4 bases from V and 4 bases from J, the junction contained 8 bases not matched to a gene. The length of the CDR3 is 16 residues. Here the CDR3 reads CASSRRLAEPTGELFF. The CDR3 DNA follows: TGCGCCAGCAGCAGAAGACTAGCGGAACCCACCGGGGAGCTGTTTTTT.

The CDR3 nucleotides are TGTGCTAGTGGTTTGGGGACAGTCAATCAGCCCCAGCATTTT. Residues: CASGLGTVNQPQHF. The J gene is TRBJ1-5, the V gene TRBV12-5; a weak D match, TRBD1 (6 bases). CDR1 and CDR2 (germline): LGHNT, FRNRAP. The CDR3 has 14 residues. Deletions cut 1 base from V and 3 bases from J, with 7 bases between.

CDR3 loop: CASSMNDRPYEQYF. The CDR3 DNA reads as TGTGCCAGTAGTATGAACGACAGGCCCTACGAGCAGTACTTC. V gene TRBV19 combines with J gene TRBJ2-7, with D perhaps matching TRBD1 (6 bases). Per germline, CDR1 LNHDA and CDR2 SQIVND (reference sequence). Trimming took 3 bases from V and 2 from J, leaving 11 bases between them. The CDR3 consists of 14 residues.

The rearrangement joins TRBV28 to TRBJ2-1, with 9 bases fitting TRBD2. The germline V gene encodes CDR1 MDHEN and CDR2 SYDVKM. Losses at the gene ends were 7 bases for V and 0 bases for J; bases not matched to a gene: 4. The CDR3 is 15 amino acids. The CDR3 here is CASKSGRLSYNEQFF. CDR3 DNA: TGTGCCAGCAAAAGCGGGAGGCTCTCCTACAATGAGCAGTTCTTC.